This TCR beta chain was captured in a study of T cell repertoires in cytomegalovirus infection. Study findings and constraints: Summed frequency of public TCR beta families distinguished CMV carriers with the relevant HLA.

In TCRdb, the reads were re-called with MiXCR into one record per CDR3 protein. The data hold about 770,000 distinct CDR3 sequences, with about 27% observed a single time. To note about this clonotype: The antigen is undetermined.

The specimen was cultured CD8+ T cells from PBMCs, collected from culture after CMV antigen stimulation. This TCR was sampled from a human donor in good health (CMV status not recorded). Some clones in this sample may be carry-over from other donors' samples.

The chain's CDR3 is CASSPTSGGAGLTDTQYF. For the CDR3, the DNA is TGTGCCAGCAGCCCTACTAGCGGGGGGGCCGGATTGACAGATACGCAGTATTTT. The V call is TRBV7-3, the J call TRBJ2-3; TRBD2 matches 13 bases. The CDR3 runs to 18 residues. Germline lookup yields CDR1 SGHTA and CDR2 FQGTGA. V lost 5 bases, J lost 3 bases, and 11 bases stayed unmatched.